The 5 T cell receptor beta chains below were found in one sample sequenced in a study of cytomegalovirus exposure and HLA in healthy donors. Assay: immunoSEQ multiplex PCR; the TCRdb copy retains only in-frame clones and omits some. The sample has 200,000 to 250,000 clones; approximately 83% are singletons. The sample consisted of PBMCs. Receptors were obtained from a woman in her twenties or thirties in good health and CMV-seropositive.

The V and J genes are TRBV27 and TRBJ2-1; 7 bases align to TRBD1. The germline V gene has CDR1 MNHEY and CDR2 SMNVEV (reference sequence). Trimming cost V 2 bases and J 6 bases; bases outside gene matches: 7. The CDR3 spans 15 residues. The CDR3, as DNA: TGTGCCAGCAGTTTACCGGGACAGTTTATCAATGAGCAGTTCTTC. The encoded protein is CASSLPGQFINEQFF.

The gene calls are TRBV6-4 and TRBJ2-1; possible D gene TRBD2, 6 bases. Germline CDR1 reads MRHNA; CDR2 reads SNTAGT. V was trimmed by 3 bases and J by 11 bases, leaving 14 bases between them. The CDR3 totals 13 residues. CDR3 in amino acids: CASSDTEAGQQFF. The CDR3, as DNA: TGTGCCAGCAGTGATACGGAAGCGGGCCAGCAGTTCTTC.

The chain recombines TRBV30 with TRBJ1-2; the match to TRBD1 covers 7 bases. Germline-derived CDR1 and CDR2 are GTSNPN and SVGIG (reference sequence). The CDR3 contains 13 residues. V lost 3 bases to trimming and J lost 6 bases; unmatched junction nucleotides: 7. CDR3 protein: CAWSRTGSDGYTF. The CDR3 nucleotides read TGTGCCTGGAGCCGGACAGGATCAGATGGCTACACCTTC.

The rearrangement uses TRBV6-5 and TRBJ1-2, with D perhaps TRBD1 (5 bases). The CDR3 contains 13 residues. The V gene's germline CDR1 is MNHEY and CDR2 SVGAGI. With 2 bases removed from V and 3 bases from J, the gap between germline ends came to 7 bases. CDR3 in DNA: TGTGCCAGCAGTTACGACAGATACTATGGCTACACCTTC. It translates to CASSYDRYYGYTF.

The CDR3 sequence: CASFEGDRTGELFF. The CDR3, as DNA: TGCGCCAGCTTTGAGGGGGACCGCACCGGGGAGCTGTTTTTT. The chain has TRBV5-1 and TRBJ2-2; tentative D call: TRBD1 (6 bases). In germline, CDR1 is SGHRS, CDR2 YFSETQ. The CDR3 covers 14 residues. The V end was cut by 7 bases, the J end by 4 bases, with 14 bases between.